One and the same sample provided the 27 T cell receptor beta chains below, sequenced in a study of OX40 agonist ivuxolimab in advanced cancers. Assay: immunoSEQ multiplex PCR; the TCRdb copy retains only in-frame clones and omits some. Here the sample spans tens of thousands of clones, about 85% being singletons. The material was CD4+ or CD8+ T cells sorted from blood, obtained in a trial of the OX40 agonist ivuxolimab. These receptors came from an adult with an advanced solid tumor such as melanoma, head and neck, liver or kidney cancer.

This clone appeared once. The chain joins TRBV30 to TRBJ2-7; D gene unclear. CDR1 GTSNPN and CDR2 SVGIG come from the germline V gene (reference sequence). The CDR3 is 11 amino acids. V was pared by 2 bases and J by 4 bases, with 6 bases between. This chain's CDR3 is CAWSLGYEQYF. CDR3 coding DNA: TGTGCCTGGAGTTTAGGGTACGAGCAGTACTTC.

Concerning this clone: Other DNA sequences within the sample encode an identical CDR3. The chain recombines TRBV9 with TRBJ2-1, with 8 bases fitting TRBD1. Trimming at V came to 0 bases and at J to 4 bases, leaving 3 bases not matched to a gene. CDR3 length equals 15 residues. CDR1 is SGDLS and CDR2 is YYNGEE in the germline V gene. The DNA for the CDR3 is TGTGCCAGCAGCGTAGGCAGGGGGCTTTACAATGAGCAGTTCTTC. Its protein product is CASSVGRGLYNEQFF.

The chain couples TRBV5-3 to TRBJ2-1, with D tentatively TRBD1 or TRBD2 (5 bases each). TRBV5-3 is sorted into the ORF group, with uncertain function. The CDR3 has 16 residues. V lost 4 bases and J lost 4, with 18 bases in between. For the CDR3, the DNA is TGTGCCAGAAGCCCTACCGGGACGGTACTTTACAATGAGCAGTTCTTC. Its protein is CARSPTGTVLYNEQFF.

The gene calls are TRBV30 and TRBJ2-3; TRBD2 matches at 9 bases. CDR3 length: 14 residues. The V and J ends lost 0 bases and 3 bases, in that order; junction bases with no gene match: 1. CDR1 is GTSNPN, CDR2 SVGIG, per germline (reference sequence). In DNA, the CDR3 is TGTGCCTGGAGTGTGGGACTAGCAACAGATACGCAGTATTTT. Its protein is CAWSVGLATDTQYF.

The count of this clone is one. The chain is built from TRBV11-2 and TRBJ1-4; TRBD1 agrees at 9 bases. The CDR3 length is 15 residues. Losses at the gene ends were 4 bases for V and 3 bases for J; bases not matched to a gene: 3. Germline-derived CDR1 and CDR2 are SGHAT and FQNNGV. The CDR3 region is CASSSQGAPNEKLFF. CDR3 bases: TGTGCCAGCAGCTCACAGGGGGCGCCTAATGAAAAACTGTTTTTT.

In DNA form, the CDR3 reads TGTGCCAGCAGCCCCGACAAAGAGTATGGCTACACCTTC. This codes for CASSPDKEYGYTF. The chain is built from TRBV7-3 and TRBJ1-2; no firm D call. CDR1 and CDR2 from the germline V gene are SGHTA and FQGTGA. CDR3 length: 13 residues. Trimming took 5 bases from V and 5 from J, leaving 12 bases between them.

The chain combines TRBV11-2 with TRBJ1-1; 8 nucleotides agree with TRBD1. The CDR3 consists of 17 residues. The junction had 11 bases not matched to a gene; V was cut back by 1 base and J by 4 bases. Germline V gene sequence: CDR1 SGHAT, CDR2 FQNNGV. CDR3 loop: CASSLGFGQGSSTEAFF. The CDR3 region has the DNA TGTGCCAGCAGCTTAGGATTTGGACAGGGCAGCAGCACTGAAGCTTTCTTT.

The CDR3 DNA reads as TGTGCCAGCTCACCACCCAGGACCTACGAGCAGTACTTC. Translating gives CASSPPRTYEQYF. The chain employs TRBV18 and TRBJ2-7; D is uncertain. V was clipped by 0 bases and J by 2 bases, with 5 bases between them. The CDR3 length is 13 residues. CDR1 KGHSH and CDR2 LQKENI come from the germline V gene.

The J gene is TRBJ2-7, the V gene TRBV7-2; D is unclear. Trimming cost V 1 base and J 3 bases, with 13 bases left between them. This CDR3 has 15 amino acids. Germline V gives CDR1 SGHTA, CDR2 FQGNSA. The CDR3 bases are TGTGCCAGCAGCTTAGAGGACGGATTGCTCTACGAGCAGTACTTC. Translating gives CASSLEDGLLYEQYF.

The rearrangement uses TRBV7-2 and TRBJ2-5, with D tentatively TRBD2 (6 bases). V was shortened by 1 base and J by 4 bases, with 10 bases between the two germline ends. The CDR3 is 14 residues long. Germline V gene lookup returns CDR1 SGHTA and CDR2 FQGNSA. CDR3 amino acids: CASSLGGVGETQYF. CDR3 nucleotide sequence: TGTGCCAGCAGCTTAGGCGGGGTTGGAGAGACCCAGTACTTC. Full variable domain (outside the CDR3, taken from reference TRBV7-2 and TRBJ2-5): GAGVSQSPSNKVTEKGKDVELRCDPISGHTALYWYRQSLGQGLEFLIYFQGNSAPDKSGLPSDRFSAERTGGSVSTLTIQRTQQEDSAVYLCASSLGGVGETQYFGPGTRLLVL.

This clone appeared a single time. The chain has TRBV4-3 and TRBJ2-1; unclear D gene. Trimming took off 0 bases at V and 7 bases at J, with 7 bases between the two ends. Germline-derived CDR1 and CDR2 are LGHNA and YSLEER. The CDR3 is 13 residues long. Here the CDR3 DNA reads TGCGCCAGCAGCCAAGAAGTCGGGAATGAGCAGTTCTTC. It specifies CASSQEVGNEQFF.

The chain recombines TRBV11-2 with TRBJ2-7; D unresolved. Germline values: CDR1 SGHAT, CDR2 FQNNGV. The CDR3 is made up of 11 amino acids. The ends were cut back, 5 bases at V and 5 bases at J, with 7 bases in the middle. The CDR3 DNA follows: TGTGCCAGCAGCAGTAGTCACGAGCAGTACTTC. Protein: CASSSSHEQYF. Full variable domain (missing parts from reference TRBV11-2 and TRBJ2-7): EAGVAQSPRYKIIEKRQSVAFWCNPISGHATLYWYQQILGQGPKLLIQFQNNGVVDDSQLPKDRFSAERLKGVDSTLKIQPAKLEDSAVYLCASSSSHEQYFGPGTRLTVT.

The V and J genes are TRBV11-1 and TRBJ1-3; D is unresolved. This CDR3 has 14 residues. The V end lost 4 bases, the J end lost 2 bases, and 9 bases lay between the germline ends. Germline V CDR1 and CDR2: SGHAT, FQDESV (reference sequence). In DNA form, the CDR3 reads TGTGCCAGCAGCTCGTCTGTACCTGGAAACACCATATATTTT. Translation: CASSSSVPGNTIYF.

The chain combines TRBV20-1 with TRBJ2-7; TRBD2 agrees at 7 bases. Germline assignment: CDR1 DFQATT and CDR2 SNEGSKA (reference sequence). The CDR3 consists of 11 residues. Trimming removed 3 bases from V and 7 bases from J; junction bases left unmatched: 3. This CDR3 is CSASRGGEQYF. The CDR3 DNA is TGCAGTGCTAGCCGGGGAGGGGAGCAGTACTTC.

The chain is built from TRBV6-5 and TRBJ1-4, with 8 bases aligning to TRBD1. V trimming: 2 bases; J trimming: 5 bases; junction bases outside the gene matches: 4. The CDR3 spans 15 residues. Germline V gene data show CDR1 as MNHEY and CDR2 as SVGAGI. The CDR3 here is CASSYRRGRNEKLFF. The CDR3, as DNA: TGTGCCAGCAGTTACCGCAGGGGGCGAAATGAAAAACTGTTTTTT.

With regard to this clone: Additional DNA sequences in this sample encode the identical CDR3. The chain joins TRBV5-1 to TRBJ2-1; tentative D call: TRBD1 (5 bases). The CDR3 has 12 residues. The germline CDR1 and CDR2 sequences are SGHRS and YFSETQ. Deletions cut 3 bases from V and 6 bases from J, with 7 bases between. The CDR3 is CASSSQGNEQFF. The CDR3 region has the DNA TGCGCCAGCAGCTCCCAGGGCAATGAGCAGTTCTTC.

The chain has TRBV9 and TRBJ1-1, with 9 nucleotides matching TRBD1. V gave up 0 bases and J gave up 6 bases; unmatched junction bases: 6. Germline V gene data show CDR1 as SGDLS and CDR2 as YYNGEE. CDR3 length: 15 amino acids. The CDR3 coding sequence is TGTGCCAGCAGCGTAGAAGCACAGGGGGCCTCTGAAGCTTTCTTT. It is translated as CASSVEAQGASEAFF.

V and J are TRBV13 and TRBJ2-7; unclear D gene. V gave up 5 bases and J gave up 3 bases, with 8 bases separating them. The germline V gene encodes CDR1 PRHDT and CDR2 FYEKMQ (reference sequence). This CDR3 region has 12 residues. CDR3 coding DNA: TGTGCCAGCAGCGTAATGTACTACGAGCAGTACTTC. Encoded protein: CASSVMYYEQYF.

The chain uses TRBV4-1 and TRBJ1-5; D is ambiguous. Germline CDR1 and CDR2: MGHRA and YSYEKL. The CDR3 sequence is 13 residues long. The germline V and J ends were trimmed by 0 bases and 9 bases, with 9 bases remaining between them. The DNA of the CDR3 is TGCGCCAGCAGCCAAGAGGGGATCATGCCCCAGCATTTT. This encodes CASSQEGIMPQHF.

V gene TRBV9 combines with J gene TRBJ2-3; 7 bases match TRBD1. The CDR3 loop spans 15 amino acids. The J segment lost 2 bases and the V segment lost 7 bases, leaving 10 bases of the junction unmatched. Germline V gene data show CDR1 as SGDLS and CDR2 as YYNGEE. CDR3 coding DNA: TGTGCCAGCGCCGGGACAGCAACATTCACAGATACGCAGTATTTT. Encoded protein: CASAGTATFTDTQYF.

This clone was detected only once. The chain carries TRBV7-9 and TRBJ2-7; possibly TRBD1 or TRBD2 for D (5 bases each). The CDR3 runs 15 residues. Germline loops: CDR1 SEHNR, CDR2 FQNEAQ (reference sequence). Trimming stripped 3 bases from V and 4 bases from J, with 16 bases between. CDR3 protein: CASSLRGSAGYEQYF. The CDR3 region has the DNA TGTGCCAGCAGCTTGAGGGGCTCTGCAGGTTACGAGCAGTACTTC.

In the case of this clone: Other DNA sequences in the same sample also yield this CDR3. The rearrangement links TRBV30 to TRBJ1-5; D might be TRBD1 (5 bases). The CDR3 has 11 residues. The V end was cut by 8 bases, the J end by 5 bases, with 10 bases between. Looked up from germline, CDR1 is GTSNPN and CDR2 is SVGIG (reference sequence). Here the CDR3 reads CALGGDQPQHF. CDR3 in DNA: TGTGCCCTAGGAGGGGATCAGCCCCAGCATTTT.

This clone was picked up one time. In DNA form, the CDR3 reads TGTGCCAGCAGCCCCGGTGGAGCTGGGGGTTATTCTGAAGCTTTCTTT. Translation: CASSPGGAGGYSEAFF. The V gene is TRBV7-3, the J gene TRBJ1-1; TRBD1 is a possible D gene (5 bases). Germline V CDR1 and CDR2: SGHTA, FQGTGA. There are 16 residues in the CDR3. The ends were cut back, 5 bases at V and 6 bases at J, with 22 bases in the middle.

The CDR3 reads CASSQDRRTTGNEQYF. The CDR3 DNA reads as TGTGCCAGCAGCCAAGATCGCCGAACGACAGGGAACGAGCAGTACTTC. The genes are TRBV4-2 and TRBJ2-7; TRBD1 agrees at 7 bases. CDR3 length: 16 residues. Unmatched junction bases numbered 10, after V lost 0 bases and J lost 5 bases. Germline V lookup: CDR1 LGHNA, CDR2 YNFKEQ.

This chain uses TRBV9 with TRBJ2-1, with TRBD1 matching over 7 bases. This CDR3 has 16 residues. Germline V gives CDR1 SGDLS, CDR2 YYNGEE. Losses at the gene ends were 4 bases for V and 0 bases for J; bases not matched to a gene: 7. This chain's CDR3 is CASSSQTGSSYNEQFF. The CDR3 nucleotides read TGTGCCAGCAGCTCCCAGACAGGGAGCTCCTACAATGAGCAGTTCTTC.

This clone has a single count. The chain joins TRBV10-3 to TRBJ2-3; the D gene could be TRBD1 or TRBD2 (6 bases each). The CDR3 totals 15 residues. Germline V gene data show CDR1 as ENHRY and CDR2 as SYGVKD. V shed 2 bases and J shed 5 bases, with 14 bases lying between them. In DNA form, the CDR3 reads TGTGCCATCAGTGAGAGGGGGGCTAGCGAAGATACGCAGTATTTT. The encoded protein is CAISERGASEDTQYF.

CDR3: CASSQRTGQHQPQHF. CDR3 DNA: TGCGCCAGCAGCCAGCGGACAGGGCAGCATCAGCCCCAGCATTTT. The chain employs TRBV5-1 and TRBJ1-5, with 8 bases that match TRBD1. V lost 4 bases and J lost 5; bases outside the gene matches: 8. Germline CDR1 reads SGHRS; CDR2 reads YFSETQ. There are 15 residues in the CDR3.